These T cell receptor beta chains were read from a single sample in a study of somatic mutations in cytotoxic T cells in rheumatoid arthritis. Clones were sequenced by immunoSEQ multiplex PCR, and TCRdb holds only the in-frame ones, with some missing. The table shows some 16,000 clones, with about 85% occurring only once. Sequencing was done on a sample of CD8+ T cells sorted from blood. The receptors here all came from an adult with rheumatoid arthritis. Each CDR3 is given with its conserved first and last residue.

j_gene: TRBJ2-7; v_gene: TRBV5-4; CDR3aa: CASSQIRASQHEQYF
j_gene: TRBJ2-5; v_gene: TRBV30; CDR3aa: CAWSPARGRETQYF
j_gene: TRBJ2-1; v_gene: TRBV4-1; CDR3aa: CASSQSGRDEQFF
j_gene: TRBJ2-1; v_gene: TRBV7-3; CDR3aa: CASSFAGPGEQFF
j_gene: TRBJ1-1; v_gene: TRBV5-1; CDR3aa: CASRTRWENTEAFF
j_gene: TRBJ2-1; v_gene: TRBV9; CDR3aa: CASSVEGGATDNEQFF
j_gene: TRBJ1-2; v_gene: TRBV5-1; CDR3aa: CASSLGGDGYTF
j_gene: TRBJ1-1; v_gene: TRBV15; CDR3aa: CATNTPDRENTEAFF
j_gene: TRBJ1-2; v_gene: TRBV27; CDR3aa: CASKSQNYGYTF
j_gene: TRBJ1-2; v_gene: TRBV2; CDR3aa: CASRTGLGYTF
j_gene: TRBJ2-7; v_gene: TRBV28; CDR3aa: CASSPGTGETYEQYF
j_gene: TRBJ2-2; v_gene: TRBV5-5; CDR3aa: CASSLAAQERTGELFF
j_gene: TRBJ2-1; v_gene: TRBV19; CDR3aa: CASSNMGLGVNEQFF
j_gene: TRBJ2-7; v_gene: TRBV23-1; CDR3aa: CASSQGSIYPYEQYF
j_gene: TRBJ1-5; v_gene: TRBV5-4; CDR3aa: CASSSGGQPQHF
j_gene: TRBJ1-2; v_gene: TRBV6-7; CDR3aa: CASPPGKKANYGYTF
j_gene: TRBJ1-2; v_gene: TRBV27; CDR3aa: CASSLGWGRGYTF
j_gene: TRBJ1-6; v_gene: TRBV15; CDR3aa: CATSSGTGVGSPLHF
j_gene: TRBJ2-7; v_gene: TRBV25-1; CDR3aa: CASSDETSGLASSYEQYF
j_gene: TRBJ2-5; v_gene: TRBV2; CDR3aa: CASSGWDRGGETQYF
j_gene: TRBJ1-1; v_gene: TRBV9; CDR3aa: CASSVLTENTEAFF
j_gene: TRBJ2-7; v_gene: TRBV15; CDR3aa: CATSRDDGGSSEQYF
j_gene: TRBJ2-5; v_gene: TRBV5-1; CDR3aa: CASSSGTSEETQYF
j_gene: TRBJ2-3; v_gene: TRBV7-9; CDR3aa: CASSQSRDRGPAADTQYF
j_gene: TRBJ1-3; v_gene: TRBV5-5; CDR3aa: CASSLIISGGGAGNTIYF
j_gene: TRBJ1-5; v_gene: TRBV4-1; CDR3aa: CASSQASTTGQPQHF
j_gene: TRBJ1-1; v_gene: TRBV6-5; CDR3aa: CASSYSTRWDHEAFF
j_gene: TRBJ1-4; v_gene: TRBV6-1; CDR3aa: CASSEIPRGDEKLFF
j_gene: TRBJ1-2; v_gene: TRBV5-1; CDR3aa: CASSPGTGSYGYTF
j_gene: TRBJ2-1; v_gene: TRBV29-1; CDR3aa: CSVERAGGLNEQFF
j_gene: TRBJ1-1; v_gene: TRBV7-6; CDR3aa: CASSSETGSTEAFF
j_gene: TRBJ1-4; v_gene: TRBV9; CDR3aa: CASSAVGGEKLFF
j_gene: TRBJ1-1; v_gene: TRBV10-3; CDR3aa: CAIRWTENTEAFF
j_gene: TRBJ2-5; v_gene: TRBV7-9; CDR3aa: CASSQAGGQETQYF
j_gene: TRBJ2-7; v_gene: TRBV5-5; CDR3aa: CASSQNSEASEQYF
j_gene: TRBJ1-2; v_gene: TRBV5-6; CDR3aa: CASSTGNYGYTF
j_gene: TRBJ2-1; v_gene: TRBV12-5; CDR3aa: CASGSAGGGPAVEQFF
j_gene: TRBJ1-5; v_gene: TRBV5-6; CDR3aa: CASSLFGGKQPQHF
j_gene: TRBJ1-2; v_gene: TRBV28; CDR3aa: CASSLGVSLGYTF
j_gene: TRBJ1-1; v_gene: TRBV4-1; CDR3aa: CASSQNPHGINTEAFF
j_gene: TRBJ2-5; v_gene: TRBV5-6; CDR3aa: CASSPILAWETQYF
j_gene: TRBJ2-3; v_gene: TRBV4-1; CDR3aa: CASSQRDPLPDTQYF
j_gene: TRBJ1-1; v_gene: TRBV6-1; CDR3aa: CASSGVGLDTEAFF
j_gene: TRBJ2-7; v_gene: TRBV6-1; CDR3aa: CASSEGRGRISYEQYF
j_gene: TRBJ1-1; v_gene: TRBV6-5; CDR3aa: CASSHKGGSTEAFF
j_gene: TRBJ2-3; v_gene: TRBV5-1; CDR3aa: CASSFPSGGSLSTDTQYF
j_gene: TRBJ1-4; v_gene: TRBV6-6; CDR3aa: CASSYDRSNEKLFF
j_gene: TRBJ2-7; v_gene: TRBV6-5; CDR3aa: CASSYLGQLAYEQYF
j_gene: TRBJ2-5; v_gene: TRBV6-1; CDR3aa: CASSGNTGGIWETQYF
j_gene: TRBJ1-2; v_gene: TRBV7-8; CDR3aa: CASSPQANYGYTF
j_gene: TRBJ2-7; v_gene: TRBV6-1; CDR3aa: CASSVRTAYEQYF
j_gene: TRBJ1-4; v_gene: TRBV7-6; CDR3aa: CASSLAGQGRKLFF
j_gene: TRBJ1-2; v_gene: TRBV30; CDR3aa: CAWSVGRGGYGYTF
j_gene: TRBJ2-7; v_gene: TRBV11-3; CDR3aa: CASSESSGEAYEQYF
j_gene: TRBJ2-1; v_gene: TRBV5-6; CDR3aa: CASSYLAALSYNEQFF